The 10 T cell receptor beta chains listed next were all sequenced from one sample in a study of blood T cell repertoires in COVID-19 (dated by TCRdb to 2019 to 2021). Library method: the immunoSEQ multiplex PCR assay. TCRdb stores this immuneACCESS table with in-frame sequences only. Part of the clones is absent; in the studies checked, under half of the shortfall reflects unresolved V genes, and no reason is known for the rest. The sample table shows 200,000 to 300,000 clones, and around four fifths are seen once. Of the sample, 5.5% to 7.5% is held by the ten largest clones. What was sequenced was peripheral blood. The receptors derive from an older woman with active or convalescent COVID-19.

V gene TRBV28 combines with J gene TRBJ2-5; 10 bases line up with TRBD2. The V gene end was trimmed by 3 bases and the J gene end by 7 bases; junction bases not matched to a gene: 8. The CDR3 contains 15 residues. Germline lookup yields CDR1 MDHEN and CDR2 SYDVKM. The CDR3 reads CASSFGLAGEGTQYF. For the CDR3, the DNA is TGTGCCAGCAGTTTTGGGCTAGCGGGAGAAGGGACCCAGTACTTC.

The chain combines TRBV19 with TRBJ2-4; a weak D match, TRBD1 (5 bases). The V and J ends lost 7 bases and 6 bases respectively, with 10 bases between them. The length of the CDR3 is 12 residues. Germline CDR1 LNHDA, CDR2 SQIVND (reference sequence). The CDR3 region has the DNA TGTGCCAGTACTTTAGACAGAAACATTCAGTACTTC. Translated: CASTLDRNIQYF.

The V and J genes are TRBV18 and TRBJ2-7, with D maybe TRBD1 (6 bases). The V gene lost 2 bases and the J gene lost 7 bases, with 15 bases spanning the gap. This CDR3 has 14 residues. The germline CDR1 and CDR2 sequences are KGHSH and LQKENI. The CDR3 nucleotides read TGTGCCAGCTCACCAATTGGCCAGGGGCGAGAGCAGTACGTC. The encoded protein is CASSPIGQGREQYV.

The chain couples TRBV9 to TRBJ1-1; D gene unclear. In germline, CDR1 is SGDLS, CDR2 YYNGEE. V lost 3 bases and J 2 bases, leaving 5 bases between the germline ends. CDR3 length equals 12 residues. The CDR3 sequence: CASSGPNTEAFF. CDR3 DNA: TGTGCCAGCAGCGGGCCCAACACTGAAGCTTTCTTT. The variable domain in full, with the rest retrieved from reference TRBV9 and TRBJ1-1, is DSGVTQTPKHLITATGQRVTLRCSPRSGDLSVYWYQQSLDQGLQFLIQYYNGEERAKGNILERFSAQQFPDLHSELNLSSLELGDSALYFCASSGPNTEAFFGQGTRLTVV.

The chain has TRBV11-2 and TRBJ1-4, with a weak D call TRBD1 (6 bases). Between the trimmed V and J ends, which lost 4 bases and 0 bases, there was a span of 21 bases. The CDR3 has 19 residues. Germline CDR1 reads SGHAT; CDR2 reads FQNNGV. CDR3 region: CASSSRSRGTSATNEKLFF. The CDR3 DNA reads as TGTGCCAGCAGCTCGCGTTCAAGGGGGACGTCGGCAACTAATGAAAAACTGTTTTTT.

This sequence joins TRBV29-1 and TRBJ2-7, with 11 bases fitting TRBD2. CDR3 size: 12 residues. Germline loops: CDR1 SQVTM, CDR2 ANQGSEA. The junction had 5 bases not matched to a gene; V was cut back by 6 bases and J by 7 bases. CDR3 sequence (DNA): TGCAGCGTAGAACTAGCGGGAGAAGAGCAGTACTTC. Encoded protein: CSVELAGEEQYF.

The chain joins TRBV5-1 to TRBJ1-2; 7 bases match TRBD1. CDR1 SGHRS and CDR2 YFSETQ come from the germline V gene. The CDR3 consists of 15 residues. After removal of 0 bases from V and 10 bases from J, the junction contained 12 bases not matched to a gene. CDR3 in amino acids: CASSLAGGPQNIYTF. The CDR3 DNA reads TGCGCCAGCAGCTTGGCAGGGGGACCCCAGAATATCTACACCTTC.

The chain is built from TRBV6-2 or TRBV6-3 and TRBJ2-5; tentative D call: TRBD2 (6 bases). Germline-derived CDR1 and CDR2 are MNHEY and SVGEGT. Trimming shortened V by 4 bases and J by 7 bases, and 13 bases separated the two germline ends. The CDR3 length is 13 residues. Here the CDR3 DNA reads TGTGCCAGCAGTTCGGGGGTAAGGGCGACCCAGTACTTC. It translates to CASSSGVRATQYF.

This chain uses TRBV5-1 with TRBJ2-1; 9 nucleotides match TRBD1. This CDR3 comprises 15 residues. Per germline, CDR1 SGHRS and CDR2 YFSETQ. Germline trimming cut 4 bases from V and 3 bases from J; bases unmatched to any gene: 5. Written as DNA, the CDR3 is TGCGCCAGCAGCCCGGGACAGGGTCTCTACAATGAGCAGTTCTTC. Protein: CASSPGQGLYNEQFF.

This clone was seen more than once but under ten times. V usage is TRBV2 and J usage is TRBJ2-5; 10 bases are shared with TRBD2. V shed 0 bases, J shed 2 bases, and the junction held 9 bases outside the gene matches. CDR3 length: 18 residues. Germline-derived CDR1 and CDR2 are SNHLY and FYNNEI. CDR3 protein: CASSEAASGRRGQETQYF. In nucleotides, the CDR3 is TGTGCCAGCAGTGAAGCGGCTAGCGGGAGACGTGGGCAAGAGACCCAGTACTTC.